Sequencing of this T cell receptor (beta chain) was carried out in a study of CD8 T cells in ankylosing spondylitis. This clonotype was observed at least ten times. The trim removed 4 bases at V and 3 bases at J, leaving 3 bases unmatched. Germline CDR1 SGHDN, CDR2 FVKESK. This CDR3 spans 14 amino acids. Each CDR3 protein gets one entry after TCRdb re-called the 5' RACE reads with MiXCR. The table records about 260,000 distinct CDR3 sequences, about 24% of them present only once. Sequencing used blood, either unsorted or a sorted T cell fraction (not recorded which). The chain joins TRBV14 to TRBJ2-5, with 9 nucleotides matching TRBD2. The TCR sequence derives from a male donor with ankylosing spondylitis or in good health (not recorded which). This chain's CDR3 is CASSRGGVKETQYF. As DNA, the CDR3 is TGTGCCAGCAGCCGCGGGGGGGTTAAAGAGACCCAGTACTTC.